This T cell receptor (beta chain) is from a study of blood T cell repertoires in COVID-19. Between the trimmed V and J ends, which lost 3 bases and 1 base, there was a span of 7 bases. The germline V gene encodes CDR1 KGHSH and CDR2 LQKENI. This CDR3 region has 13 residues. Sequencing used immunoSEQ multiplex PCR; TCRdb keeps in-frame clones, though not all of them. Of tens of thousands of clones detected, nearly 90% appear once; the ten largest clones hold 25% to 35%. The sequence derives from a man older than 75 with acute or convalescent COVID-19. The material sequenced was peripheral blood. The chain carries TRBV18 and TRBJ2-7, with a weak D call TRBD2 (6 bases). DNA of the CDR3: TGTGCCAGCTCACCGGGGGGTTCCTACGAGCAGTACTTC. Encoded protein: CASSPGGSYEQYF.